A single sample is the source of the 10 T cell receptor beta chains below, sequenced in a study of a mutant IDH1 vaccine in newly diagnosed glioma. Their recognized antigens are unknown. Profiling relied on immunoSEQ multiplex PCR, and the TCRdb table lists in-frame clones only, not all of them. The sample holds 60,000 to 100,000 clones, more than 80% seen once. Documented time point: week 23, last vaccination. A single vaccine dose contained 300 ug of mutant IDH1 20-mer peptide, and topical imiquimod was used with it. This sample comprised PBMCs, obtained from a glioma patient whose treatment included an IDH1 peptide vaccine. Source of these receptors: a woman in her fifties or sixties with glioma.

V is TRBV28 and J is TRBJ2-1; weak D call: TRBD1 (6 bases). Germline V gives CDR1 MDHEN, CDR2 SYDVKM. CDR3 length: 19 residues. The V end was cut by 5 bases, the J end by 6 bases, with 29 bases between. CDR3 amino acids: CASSPSPLLRGRPSNEQFF. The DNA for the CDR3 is TGTGCCAGCAGTCCGTCTCCCCTCCTCAGGGGTCGGCCCTCCAATGAGCAGTTCTTC.

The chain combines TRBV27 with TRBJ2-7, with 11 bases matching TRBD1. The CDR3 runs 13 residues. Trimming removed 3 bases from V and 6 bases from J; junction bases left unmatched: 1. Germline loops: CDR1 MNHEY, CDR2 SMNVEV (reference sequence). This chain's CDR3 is CASSFGQGAEQYF. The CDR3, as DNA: TGTGCCAGCAGTTTCGGACAGGGGGCCGAGCAGTACTTC.

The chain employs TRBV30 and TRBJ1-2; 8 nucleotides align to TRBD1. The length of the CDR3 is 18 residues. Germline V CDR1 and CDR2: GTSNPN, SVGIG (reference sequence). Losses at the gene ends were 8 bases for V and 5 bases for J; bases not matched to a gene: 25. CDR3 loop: CAPPGQGAQTTTEYGYTF. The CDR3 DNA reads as TGTGCCCCCCCCGGCCAGGGGGCGCAAACCACGACGGAATATGGCTACACCTTC.

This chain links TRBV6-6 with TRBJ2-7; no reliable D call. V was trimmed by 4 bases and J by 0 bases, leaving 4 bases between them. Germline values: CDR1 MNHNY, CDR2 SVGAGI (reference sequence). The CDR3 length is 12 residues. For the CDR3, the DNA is TGTGCCAGCAGTTCCAGCTCCTACGAGCAGTACTTC. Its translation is CASSSSSYEQYF.

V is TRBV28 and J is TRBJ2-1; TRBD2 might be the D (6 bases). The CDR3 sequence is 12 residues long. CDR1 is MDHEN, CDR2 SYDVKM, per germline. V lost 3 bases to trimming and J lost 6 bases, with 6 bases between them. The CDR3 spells CASSLEGNEQFF. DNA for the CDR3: TGTGCCAGCAGTTTGGAGGGCAATGAGCAGTTCTTC. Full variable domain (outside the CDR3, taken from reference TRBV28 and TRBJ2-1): DVKVTQSSRYLVKRTGEKVFLECVQDMDHENMFWYRQDPGLGLRLIYFSYDVKMKEKGDIPEGYSVSREKKERFSLILESASTNQTSMYLCASSLEGNEQFFGPGTRLTVL.

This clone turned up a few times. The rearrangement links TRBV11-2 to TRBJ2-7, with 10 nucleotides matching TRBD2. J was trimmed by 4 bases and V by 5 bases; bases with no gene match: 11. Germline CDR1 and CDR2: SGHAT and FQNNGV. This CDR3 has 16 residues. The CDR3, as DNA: TGTGCCAGCAGCCGACTCATCAGCGGGAGGGCTTACGAGCAGTACTTC. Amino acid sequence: CASSRLISGRAYEQYF.

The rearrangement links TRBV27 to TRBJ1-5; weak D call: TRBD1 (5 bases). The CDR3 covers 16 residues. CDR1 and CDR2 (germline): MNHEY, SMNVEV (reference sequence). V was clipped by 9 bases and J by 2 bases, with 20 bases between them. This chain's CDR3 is CARNGTAIGGNQPQHF. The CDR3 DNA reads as TGTGCCAGAAACGGGACGGCTATTGGGGGCAATCAGCCCCAGCATTTT.

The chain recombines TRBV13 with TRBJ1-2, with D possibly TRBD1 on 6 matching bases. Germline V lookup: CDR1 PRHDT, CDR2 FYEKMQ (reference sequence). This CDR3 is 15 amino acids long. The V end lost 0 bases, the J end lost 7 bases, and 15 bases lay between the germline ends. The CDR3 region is CASSLGAGDSSGYTF. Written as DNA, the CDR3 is TGTGCCAGCAGCTTAGGAGCAGGGGACTCAAGTGGCTACACCTTC.

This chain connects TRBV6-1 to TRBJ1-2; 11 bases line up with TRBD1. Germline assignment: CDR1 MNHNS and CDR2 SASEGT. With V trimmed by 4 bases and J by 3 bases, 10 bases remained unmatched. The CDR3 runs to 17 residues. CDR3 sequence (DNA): TGTGCCAGCAGTGTCCGGGACAGGGGGAGACTTGACTATGGCTACACCTTC. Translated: CASSVRDRGRLDYGYTF.

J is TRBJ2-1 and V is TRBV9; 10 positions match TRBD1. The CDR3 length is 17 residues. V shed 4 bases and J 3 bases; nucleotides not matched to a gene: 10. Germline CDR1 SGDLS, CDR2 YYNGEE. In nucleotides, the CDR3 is TGTGCCAGCAGCATCGACACCCGGGACAGGGGCTACAATGAGCAGTTCTTC. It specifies CASSIDTRDRGYNEQFF.